Described below is a single T cell receptor (beta chain) sequence and its context. Its target is not known. The authors ran a second PCR of roughly 6 to 11 cycles using a sample-barcoded 5' primer and a J-beta primer mix. In TCRdb, the 5' RACE reads were re-called with MiXCR into one record per CDR3 protein. The sample lists around 700,000 distinct CDR3 sequences, around 25% seen once, with under 10% in the top ten. These data originate in a study of blood T cells in healthy people across ages. Points from the study as a whole: A roughly linear age-dependent decrease characterized TCR beta diversity per million T cells.

The sample also formed part of further work on T cells of mothers and their children. That paper states: With the M1S primer of the second PCR, sample barcodes and 2-4 random nucleotides were added. Whether related or unrelated, pairs show similar shaping of TCR recombination output by thymic selection.

The source is a boy younger than 18 in good health. Sequencing was performed on blood.

DNA for the CDR3: TGTGCCAGCAGCTTCCTCTTCGGTGACTCCTACAATGAGCAGTTCTTC. Its protein is CASSFLFGDSYNEQFF. V is TRBV7-2 and J is TRBJ2-1; unclear D gene. Germline V gene lookup returns CDR1 SGHTA and CDR2 FQGNSA. The length of the CDR3 is 16 residues. Trimming left V 3 bases short and J 0 bases short, with 12 bases between.